These 9 T cell receptor beta chains were all obtained from the same sample, sequenced in a study of OX40 agonist ivuxolimab in advanced cancers. The assay was immunoSEQ multiplex PCR, and TCRdb's table has in-frame clones only and misses some. The sample contains fewer than 100,000 clones, roughly 83% of which appear only once. Sequencing was performed on CD4+ or CD8+ T cells sorted from blood, taken in a trial of the OX40 agonist ivuxolimab. The receptors were sampled from an adult with an advanced solid tumor such as melanoma, head and neck, liver or kidney cancer.

This chain links TRBV28 with TRBJ1-1; possibly TRBD1 for D (5 bases). V lost 6 bases and J 5 bases, leaving 16 bases between the germline ends. CDR1 is MDHEN and CDR2 is SYDVKM in the germline V gene. The CDR3 extends over 14 amino acids. The CDR3 is CASSSYRTRTEAFF. For the CDR3, the DNA is TGTGCCAGCAGCTCTTACAGGACAAGGACTGAAGCTTTCTTT.

The chain recombines TRBV10-1 with TRBJ2-5, with TRBD2 identical over 9 bases. With V trimmed by 1 base and J by 4 bases, 7 bases remained unmatched. Germline V gives CDR1 WNHNN, CDR2 SYGVQD (reference sequence). This CDR3 has 16 residues. The CDR3 nucleotides read TGCGCCAGCAGTGAGTATGCGGGAGGGCCGGGAGAGACCCAGTACTTC. Protein product: CASSEYAGGPGETQYF.

This chain connects TRBV14 to TRBJ2-7; a possible D gene is TRBD2 (5 bases). The germline V and J ends were trimmed by 4 bases and 3 bases, with 10 bases remaining between them. This CDR3 region has 13 residues. The germline CDR1 and CDR2 sequences are SGHDN and FVKESK. CDR3 bases: TGTGCCAGCAGCCGAGGCGACTACTACGAGCAGTACTTC. This encodes CASSRGDYYEQYF.

The V gene is TRBV15, the J gene TRBJ2-7, with D unresolved. Trimming stripped 0 bases from V and 1 base from J, with 19 bases between. This CDR3 is 18 amino acids long. Germline assignment: CDR1 LNHNV and CDR2 YYDKDF (reference sequence). The DNA for the CDR3 is TGTGCCACCAGCAGAGATCTGGGCTTTAGGGTCTATTCCTACGAGCAGTACTTC. This codes for CATSRDLGFRVYSYEQYF.

The chain carries TRBV18 and TRBJ1-5; a weak D match, TRBD1 (6 bases). The CDR3 length is 14 residues. Between the trimmed V and J ends, which lost 6 bases and 4 bases, there was a span of 13 bases. CDR1 and CDR2 (germline): KGHSH, LQKENI. CDR3 sequence reads: CASSPGEGNQPQHF. DNA of the CDR3: TGTGCCAGCTCCCCAGGGGAGGGAAATCAGCCCCAGCATTTT.

This clone appeared a single time. The V gene is TRBV18, the J gene TRBJ2-1, with 9 positions matching TRBD2. Germline V CDR1 and CDR2: KGHSH, LQKENI. V lost 5 bases and J lost 9; bases outside the gene matches: 8. CDR3 length: 14 residues. CDR3 nucleotides: TGTGCCAGCTCAGGCGGGAGGGCCGAAATTGAGCAGTTCTTC. Protein sequence: CASSGGRAEIEQFF.

This clone has ten or more counts. The rearrangement uses TRBV28 and TRBJ2-7; D tentatively fits TRBD1 or TRBD2 (5 bases each). The germline V gene encodes CDR1 MDHEN and CDR2 SYDVKM. The length of the CDR3 is 12 residues. Trimming stripped 6 bases from V and 9 bases from J, with 15 bases between. The CDR3 DNA reads as TGTGCCAGCAGCCCGGGACGGTCGAGGCAGTACTTC. This gives the protein CASSPGRSRQYF.

This clone turned up a few times. The chain recombines TRBV4-3 with TRBJ2-4; D is unresolved. With 0 bases removed from V and 11 bases from J, the gap between germline ends came to 11 bases. CDR1 and CDR2 (germline): LGHNA, YSLEER. The CDR3 covers 13 residues. The CDR3 is CASSQEIRQVQYF. CDR3 bases: TGCGCCAGCAGCCAAGAGATCCGGCAGGTTCAGTACTTC.

The chain employs TRBV7-9 and TRBJ1-4, with TRBD1 matching over 7 bases. There are 15 residues in the CDR3. The V gene end was trimmed by 1 base and the J gene end by 3 bases; junction bases not matched to a gene: 2. Germline CDR1 is SEHNR and CDR2 is FQNEAQ (reference sequence). CDR3 amino acids: CASSLGDSSNEKLFF. Here the CDR3 DNA reads TGTGCCAGCAGCTTAGGGGACAGCTCTAATGAAAAACTGTTTTTT. Based on the CDR3 plus reference TRBV7-9 and TRBJ1-4, the full variable domain is DTGVSQNPRHKITKRGQNVTFRCDPISEHNRLYWYRQTLGQGPEFLTYFQNEAQLEKSRLLSDRFSAERPKGSFSTLEIQRTEQGDSAMYLCASSLGDSSNEKLFFGSGTQLSVL.